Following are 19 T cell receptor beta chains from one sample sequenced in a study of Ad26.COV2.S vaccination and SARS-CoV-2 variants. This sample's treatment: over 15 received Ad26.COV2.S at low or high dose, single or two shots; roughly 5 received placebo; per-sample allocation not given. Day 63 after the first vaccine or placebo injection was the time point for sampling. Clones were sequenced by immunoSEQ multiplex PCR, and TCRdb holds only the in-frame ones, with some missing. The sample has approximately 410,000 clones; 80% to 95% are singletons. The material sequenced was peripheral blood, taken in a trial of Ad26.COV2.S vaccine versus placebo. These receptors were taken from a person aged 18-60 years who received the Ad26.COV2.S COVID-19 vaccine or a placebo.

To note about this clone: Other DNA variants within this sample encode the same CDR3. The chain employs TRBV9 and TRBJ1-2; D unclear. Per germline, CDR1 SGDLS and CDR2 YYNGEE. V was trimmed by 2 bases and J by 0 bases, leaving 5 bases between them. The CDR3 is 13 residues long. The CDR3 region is CASSVGTNYGYTF. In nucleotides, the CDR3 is TGTGCCAGCAGCGTCGGAACTAACTATGGCTACACCTTC.

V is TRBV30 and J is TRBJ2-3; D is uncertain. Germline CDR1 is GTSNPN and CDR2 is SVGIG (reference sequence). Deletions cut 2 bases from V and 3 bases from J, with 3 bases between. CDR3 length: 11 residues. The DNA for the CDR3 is TGTGCCTGGAGTTTGACAGATACGCAGTATTTT. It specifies CAWSLTDTQYF.

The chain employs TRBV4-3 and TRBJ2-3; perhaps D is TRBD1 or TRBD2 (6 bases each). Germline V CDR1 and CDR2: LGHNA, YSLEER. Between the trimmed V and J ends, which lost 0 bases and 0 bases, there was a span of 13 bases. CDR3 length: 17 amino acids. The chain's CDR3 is CASSQDRRGPSTDTQYF. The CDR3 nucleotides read TGCGCCAGCAGCCAAGATCGTCGGGGGCCAAGCACAGATACGCAGTATTTT.

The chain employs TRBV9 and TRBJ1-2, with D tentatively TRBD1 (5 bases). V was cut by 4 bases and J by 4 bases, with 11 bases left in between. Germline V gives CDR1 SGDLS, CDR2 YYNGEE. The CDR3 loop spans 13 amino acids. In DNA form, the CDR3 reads TGTGCCAGCAGCCTCTGGGGGGTCTATGGCTACACCTTC. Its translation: CASSLWGVYGYTF.

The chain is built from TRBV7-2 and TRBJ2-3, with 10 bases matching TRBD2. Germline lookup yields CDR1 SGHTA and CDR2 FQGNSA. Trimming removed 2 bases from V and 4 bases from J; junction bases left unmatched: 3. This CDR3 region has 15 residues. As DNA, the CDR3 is TGTGCCAGCAGCTTACAGCGGGGGGGCCCAGATACGCAGTATTTT. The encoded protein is CASSLQRGGPDTQYF.

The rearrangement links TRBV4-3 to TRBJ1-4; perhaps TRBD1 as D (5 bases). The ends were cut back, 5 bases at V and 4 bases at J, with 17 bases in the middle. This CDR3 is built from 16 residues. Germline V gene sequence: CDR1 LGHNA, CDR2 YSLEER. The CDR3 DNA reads TGCGCCAGCAGCGATGCCGGGCAGGGAGGTAATGAAAAACTGTTTTTT. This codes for CASSDAGQGGNEKLFF.

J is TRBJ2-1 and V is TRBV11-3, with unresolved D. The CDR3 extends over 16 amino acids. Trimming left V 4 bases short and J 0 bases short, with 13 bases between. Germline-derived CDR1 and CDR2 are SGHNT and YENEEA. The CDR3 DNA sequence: TGTGCCAGCAGCTCTCAAACTGTGAGCTCCTACAATGAGCAGTTCTTC. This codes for CASSSQTVSSYNEQFF.

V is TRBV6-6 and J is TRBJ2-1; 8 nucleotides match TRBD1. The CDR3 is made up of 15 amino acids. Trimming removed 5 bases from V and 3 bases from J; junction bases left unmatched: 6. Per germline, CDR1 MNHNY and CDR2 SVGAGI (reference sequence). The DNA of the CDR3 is TGTGCCAGCAGTGTAGGGACAGGTGTCTACAATGAGCAGTTCTTC. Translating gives CASSVGTGVYNEQFF.

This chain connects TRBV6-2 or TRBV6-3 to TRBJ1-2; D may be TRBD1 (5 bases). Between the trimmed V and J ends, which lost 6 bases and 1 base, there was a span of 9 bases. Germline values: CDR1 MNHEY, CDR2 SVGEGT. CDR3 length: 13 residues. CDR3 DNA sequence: TGTGCCAGCAGCCCGACAGTTAACTATGGCTACACCTTC. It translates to CASSPTVNYGYTF.

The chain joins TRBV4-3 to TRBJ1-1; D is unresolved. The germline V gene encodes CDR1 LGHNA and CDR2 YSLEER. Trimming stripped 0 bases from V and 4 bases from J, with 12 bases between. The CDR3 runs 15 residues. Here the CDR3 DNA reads TGCGCCAGCAGCCAAGATGGTCTCCGGGGCACTGAAGCTTTCTTT. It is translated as CASSQDGLRGTEAFF.

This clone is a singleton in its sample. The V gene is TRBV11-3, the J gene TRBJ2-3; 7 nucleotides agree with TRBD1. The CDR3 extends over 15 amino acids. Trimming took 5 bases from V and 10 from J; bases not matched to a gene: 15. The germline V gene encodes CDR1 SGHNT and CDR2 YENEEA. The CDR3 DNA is TGTGCCAGCAGCCCATCGGGACAGCTACACAGACCGCAGTATTTT. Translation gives CASSPSGQLHRPQYF.

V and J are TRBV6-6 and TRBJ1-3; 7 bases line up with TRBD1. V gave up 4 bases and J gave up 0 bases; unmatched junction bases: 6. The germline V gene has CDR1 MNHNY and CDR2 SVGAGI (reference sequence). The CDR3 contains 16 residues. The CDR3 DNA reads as TGTGCCAGCAGTTGGACAGGACCGAACTCTGGAAACACCATATATTTT. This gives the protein CASSWTGPNSGNTIYF.

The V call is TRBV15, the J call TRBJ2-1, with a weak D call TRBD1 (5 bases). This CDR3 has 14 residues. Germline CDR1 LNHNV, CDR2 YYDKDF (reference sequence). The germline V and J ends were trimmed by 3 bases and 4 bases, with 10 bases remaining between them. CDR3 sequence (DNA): TGTGCCACCAGCAGTGGGGCCGATTACAATGAGCAGTTCTTC. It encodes CATSSGADYNEQFF.

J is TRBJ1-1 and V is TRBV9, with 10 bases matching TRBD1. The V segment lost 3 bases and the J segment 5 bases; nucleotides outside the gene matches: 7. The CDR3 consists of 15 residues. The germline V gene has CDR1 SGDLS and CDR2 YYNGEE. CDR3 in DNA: TGTGCCAGCAGCGATCCGGGACAGGGGAGAACTGAAGCTTTCTTT. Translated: CASSDPGQGRTEAFF. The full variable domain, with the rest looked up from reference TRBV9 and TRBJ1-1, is DSGVTQTPKHLITATGQRVTLRCSPRSGDLSVYWYQQSLDQGLQFLIQYYNGEERAKGNILERFSAQQFPDLHSELNLSSLELGDSALYFCASSDPGQGRTEAFFGQGTRLTVV.

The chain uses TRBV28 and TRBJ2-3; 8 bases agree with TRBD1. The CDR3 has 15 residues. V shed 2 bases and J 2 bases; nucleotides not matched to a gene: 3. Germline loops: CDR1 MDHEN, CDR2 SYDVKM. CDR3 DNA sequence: TGTGCCAGCAGTTTAAGGGACAGGCACACAGATACGCAGTATTTT. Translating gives CASSLRDRHTDTQYF.

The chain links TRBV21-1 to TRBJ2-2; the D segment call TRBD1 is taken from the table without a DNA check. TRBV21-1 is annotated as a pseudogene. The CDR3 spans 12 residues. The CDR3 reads CASSPGFGELFF. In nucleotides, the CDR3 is TGTGCCAGCAGCCCAGGTTTCGGGGAGCTGTTTTTT.

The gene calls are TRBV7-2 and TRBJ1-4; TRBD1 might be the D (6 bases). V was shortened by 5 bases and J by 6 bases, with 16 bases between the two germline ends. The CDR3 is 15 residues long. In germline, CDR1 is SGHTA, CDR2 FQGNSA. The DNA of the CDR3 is TGTGCCAGCAGCCCGACACAGGGACTCTATGAAAAACTGTTTTTT. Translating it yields CASSPTQGLYEKLFF.

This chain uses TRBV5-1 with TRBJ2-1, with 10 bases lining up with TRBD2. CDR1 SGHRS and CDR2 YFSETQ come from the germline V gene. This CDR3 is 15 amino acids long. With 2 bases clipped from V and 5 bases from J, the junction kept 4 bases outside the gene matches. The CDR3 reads CASSFISGGNNEQFF. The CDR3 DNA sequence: TGCGCCAGCAGCTTCATTAGCGGGGGGAACAATGAGCAGTTCTTC.

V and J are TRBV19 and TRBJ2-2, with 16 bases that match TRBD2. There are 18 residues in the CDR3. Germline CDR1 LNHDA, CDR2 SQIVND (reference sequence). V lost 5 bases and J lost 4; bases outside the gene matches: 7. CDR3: CASSAPGLAGGPTGELFF. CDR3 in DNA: TGTGCCAGTAGTGCACCGGGACTAGCGGGGGGGCCCACCGGGGAGCTGTTTTTT. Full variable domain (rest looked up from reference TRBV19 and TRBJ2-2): DGGITQSPKYLFRKEGQNVTLSCEQNLNHDAMYWYRQDPGQGLRLIYYSQIVNDFQKGDIAEGYSVSREKKESFPLTVTSAQKNPTAFYLCASSAPGLAGGPTGELFFGEGSRLTVL.